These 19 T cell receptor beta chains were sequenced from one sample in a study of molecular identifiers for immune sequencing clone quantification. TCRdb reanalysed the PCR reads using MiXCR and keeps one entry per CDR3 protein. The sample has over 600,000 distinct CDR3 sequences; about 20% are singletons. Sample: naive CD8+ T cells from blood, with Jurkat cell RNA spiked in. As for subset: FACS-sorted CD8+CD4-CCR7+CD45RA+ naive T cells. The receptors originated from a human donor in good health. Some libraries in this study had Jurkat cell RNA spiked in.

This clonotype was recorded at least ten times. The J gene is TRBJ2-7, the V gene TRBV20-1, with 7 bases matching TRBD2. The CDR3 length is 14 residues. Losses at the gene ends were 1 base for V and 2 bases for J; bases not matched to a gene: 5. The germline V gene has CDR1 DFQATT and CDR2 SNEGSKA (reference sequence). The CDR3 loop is CSARALRGTYEQYF. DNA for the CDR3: TGCAGTGCTAGAGCTTTGCGGGGGACCTACGAGCAGTACTTC.

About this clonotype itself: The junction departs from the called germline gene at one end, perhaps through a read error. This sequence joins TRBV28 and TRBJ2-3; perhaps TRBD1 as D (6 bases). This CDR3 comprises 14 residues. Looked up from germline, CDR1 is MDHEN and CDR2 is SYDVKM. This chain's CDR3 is CASGFRGRTDTQYF. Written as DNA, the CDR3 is TGTGCCAGCGGTTTCAGGGGTAGGACAGATACGCAGTATTTT. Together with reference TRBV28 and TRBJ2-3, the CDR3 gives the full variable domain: DVKVTQSSRYLVKRTGEKVFLECVQDMDHENMFWYRQDPGLGLRLIYFSYDVKMKEKGDIPEGYSVSREKKERFSLILESASTNQTSMYLCASGFRGRTDTQYFGPGTRLTVL.

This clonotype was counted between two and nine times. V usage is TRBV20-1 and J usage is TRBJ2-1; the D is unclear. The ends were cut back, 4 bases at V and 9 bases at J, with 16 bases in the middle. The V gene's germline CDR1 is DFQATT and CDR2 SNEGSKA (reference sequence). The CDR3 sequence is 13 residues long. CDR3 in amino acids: CSATMLLKREQFF. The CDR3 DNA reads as TGCAGTGCTACAATGCTACTGAAACGTGAGCAGTTCTTC.

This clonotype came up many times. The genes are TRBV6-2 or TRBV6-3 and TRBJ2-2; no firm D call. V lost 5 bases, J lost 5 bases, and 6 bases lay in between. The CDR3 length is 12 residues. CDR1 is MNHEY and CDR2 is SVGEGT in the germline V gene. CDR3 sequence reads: CASSHKTGELFF. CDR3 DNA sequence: TGTGCCAGCAGTCATAAGACCGGGGAGCTGTTTTTT.

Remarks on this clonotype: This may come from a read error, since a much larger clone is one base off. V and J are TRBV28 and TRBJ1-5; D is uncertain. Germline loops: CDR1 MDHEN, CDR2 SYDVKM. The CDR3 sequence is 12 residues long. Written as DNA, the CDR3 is TGTACCAGCAGTTTCGGATTTCAGCCCCAGCATTTT. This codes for CTSSFGFQPQHF.

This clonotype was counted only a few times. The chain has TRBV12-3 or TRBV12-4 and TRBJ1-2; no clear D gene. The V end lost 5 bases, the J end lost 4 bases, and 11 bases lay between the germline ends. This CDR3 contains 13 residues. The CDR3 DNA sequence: TGTGCCAGCAGTCGCCAGGCCAGCTATGGCTACACCTTC. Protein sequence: CASSRQASYGYTF.

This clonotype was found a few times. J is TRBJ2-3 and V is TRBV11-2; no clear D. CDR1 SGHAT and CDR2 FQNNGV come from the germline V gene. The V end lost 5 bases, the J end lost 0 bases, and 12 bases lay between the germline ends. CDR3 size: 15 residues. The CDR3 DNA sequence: TGTGCCAGCAGCCCAACCGCAAGGAGCACAGATACGCAGTATTTT. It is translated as CASSPTARSTDTQYF.

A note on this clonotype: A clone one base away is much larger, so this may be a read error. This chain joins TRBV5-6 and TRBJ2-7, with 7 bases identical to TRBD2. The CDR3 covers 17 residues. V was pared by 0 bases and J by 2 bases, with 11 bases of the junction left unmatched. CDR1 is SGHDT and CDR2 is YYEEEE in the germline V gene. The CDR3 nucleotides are TGTGCCAGCAGCTTGGCTGGGGCTAGCGGTGTAACCTACGAGCAGTACTTC. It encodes CASSLAGASGVTYEQYF.

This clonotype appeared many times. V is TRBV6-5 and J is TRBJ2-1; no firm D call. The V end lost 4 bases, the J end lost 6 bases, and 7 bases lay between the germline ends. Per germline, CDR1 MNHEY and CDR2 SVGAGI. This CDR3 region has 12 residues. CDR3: CASSSTINEQFF. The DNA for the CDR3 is TGTGCCAGCAGTTCGACGATCAATGAGCAGTTCTTC.

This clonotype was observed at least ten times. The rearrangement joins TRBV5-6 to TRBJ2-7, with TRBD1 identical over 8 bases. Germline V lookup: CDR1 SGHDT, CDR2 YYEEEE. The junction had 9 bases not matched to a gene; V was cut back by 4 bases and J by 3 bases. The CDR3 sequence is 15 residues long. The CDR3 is CASSATQGALYEQYF. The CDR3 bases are TGTGCCAGCAGCGCCACCCAGGGGGCTCTCTACGAGCAGTACTTC.

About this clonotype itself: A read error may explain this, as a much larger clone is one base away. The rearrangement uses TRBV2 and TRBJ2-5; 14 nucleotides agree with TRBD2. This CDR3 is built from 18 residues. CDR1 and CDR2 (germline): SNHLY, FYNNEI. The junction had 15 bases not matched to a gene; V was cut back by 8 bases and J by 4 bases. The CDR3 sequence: CASRPGLAGEGYAETQYF. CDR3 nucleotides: TGTGCCAGCCGCCCGGGACTAGCGGGAGAGGGGTATGCAGAGACCCAGTACTTC.

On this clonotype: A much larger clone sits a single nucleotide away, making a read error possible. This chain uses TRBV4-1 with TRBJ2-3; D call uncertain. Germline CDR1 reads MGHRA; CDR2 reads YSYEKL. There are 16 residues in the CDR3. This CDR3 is CASSQDLGYGTDTRYF. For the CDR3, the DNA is TGCGCCAGCAGCCAAGACCTGGGATACGGCACAGATACGCGGTATTTT.

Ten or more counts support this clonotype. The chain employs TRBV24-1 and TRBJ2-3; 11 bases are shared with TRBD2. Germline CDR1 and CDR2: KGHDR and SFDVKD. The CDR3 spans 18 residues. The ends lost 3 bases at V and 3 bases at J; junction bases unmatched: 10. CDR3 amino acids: CATSDHDELAGETDTQYF. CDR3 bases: TGTGCCACCAGTGATCATGACGAACTAGCGGGAGAAACAGATACGCAGTATTTT.

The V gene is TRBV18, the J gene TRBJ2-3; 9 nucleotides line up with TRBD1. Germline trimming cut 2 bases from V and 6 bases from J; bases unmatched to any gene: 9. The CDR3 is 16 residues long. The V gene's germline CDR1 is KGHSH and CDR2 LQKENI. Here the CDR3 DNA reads TGTGCCAGCTCACCATTTGGGACAGGGCAGTGGGATACGCAGTATTTT. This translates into CASSPFGTGQWDTQYF.

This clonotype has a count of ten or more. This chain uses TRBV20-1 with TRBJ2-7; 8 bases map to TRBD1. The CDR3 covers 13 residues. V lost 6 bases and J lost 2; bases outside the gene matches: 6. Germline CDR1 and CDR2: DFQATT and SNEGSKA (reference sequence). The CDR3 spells CSARQGTPYEQYF. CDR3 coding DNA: TGCAGTGCGCGACAGGGGACCCCCTACGAGCAGTACTTC.

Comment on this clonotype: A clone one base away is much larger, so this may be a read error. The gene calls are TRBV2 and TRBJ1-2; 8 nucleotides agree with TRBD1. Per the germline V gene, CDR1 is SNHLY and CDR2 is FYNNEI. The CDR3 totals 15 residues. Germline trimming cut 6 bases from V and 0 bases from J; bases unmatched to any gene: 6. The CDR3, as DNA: TGTGCCAGCAGCCCGACAGGGGTCGCTAACTATGGCTACACCTTC. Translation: CASSPTGVANYGYTF.

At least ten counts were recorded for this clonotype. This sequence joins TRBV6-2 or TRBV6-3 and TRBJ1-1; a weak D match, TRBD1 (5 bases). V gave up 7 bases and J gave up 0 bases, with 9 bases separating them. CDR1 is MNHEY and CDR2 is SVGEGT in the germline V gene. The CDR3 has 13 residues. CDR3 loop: CASKEGLNTEAFF. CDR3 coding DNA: TGTGCCAGCAAGGAGGGGTTGAACACTGAAGCTTTCTTT.

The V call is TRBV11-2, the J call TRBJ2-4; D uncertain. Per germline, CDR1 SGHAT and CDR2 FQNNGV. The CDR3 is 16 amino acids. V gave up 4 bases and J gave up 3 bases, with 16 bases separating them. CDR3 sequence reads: CASSSAVLPNKNIQYF. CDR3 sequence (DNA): TGTGCCAGCAGCTCCGCTGTCCTACCAAACAAAAACATTCAGTACTTC.

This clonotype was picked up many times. The CDR3 here is CASRTGTSGGAEQFF. The CDR3 nucleotides read TGTGCCAGCAGAACCGGGACTAGCGGGGGGGCTGAGCAGTTCTTC. This chain connects TRBV6-6 to TRBJ2-1; 16 nucleotides align to TRBD2. J lost 9 bases, V lost 6 bases, and 5 bases had no gene match. This CDR3 has 15 residues. Germline values: CDR1 MNHNY, CDR2 SVGAGI (reference sequence).